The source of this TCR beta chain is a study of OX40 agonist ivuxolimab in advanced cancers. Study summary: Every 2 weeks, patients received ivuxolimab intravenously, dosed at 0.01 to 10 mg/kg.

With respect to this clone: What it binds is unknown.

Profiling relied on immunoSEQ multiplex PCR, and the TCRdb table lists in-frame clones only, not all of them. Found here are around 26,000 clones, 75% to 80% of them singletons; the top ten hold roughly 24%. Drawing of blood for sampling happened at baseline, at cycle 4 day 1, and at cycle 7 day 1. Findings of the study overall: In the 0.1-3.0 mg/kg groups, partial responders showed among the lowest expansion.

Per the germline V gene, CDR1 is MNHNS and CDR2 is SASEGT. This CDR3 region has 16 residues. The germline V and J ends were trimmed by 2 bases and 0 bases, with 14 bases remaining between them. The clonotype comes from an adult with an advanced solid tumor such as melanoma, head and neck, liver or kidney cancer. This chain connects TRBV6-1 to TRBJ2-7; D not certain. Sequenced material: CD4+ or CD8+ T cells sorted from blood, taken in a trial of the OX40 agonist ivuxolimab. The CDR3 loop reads CASSESKPVHSYEQYF. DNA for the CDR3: TGTGCCAGCAGTGAATCAAAACCAGTTCACTCCTACGAGCAGTACTTC.